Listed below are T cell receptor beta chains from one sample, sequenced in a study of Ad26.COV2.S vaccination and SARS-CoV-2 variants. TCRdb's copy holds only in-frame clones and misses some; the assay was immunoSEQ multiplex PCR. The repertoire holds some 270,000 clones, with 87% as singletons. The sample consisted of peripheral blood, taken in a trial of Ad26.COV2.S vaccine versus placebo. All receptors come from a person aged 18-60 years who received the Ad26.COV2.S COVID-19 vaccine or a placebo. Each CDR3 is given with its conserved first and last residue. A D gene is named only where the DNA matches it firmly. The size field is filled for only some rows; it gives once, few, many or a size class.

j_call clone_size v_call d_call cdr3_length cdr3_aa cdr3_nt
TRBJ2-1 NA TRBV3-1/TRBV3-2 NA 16 CASSHLDLKPYNEQFF TGTGCCAGCAGCCACCTTGACCTAAAACCCTACAATGAGCAGTTCTTC
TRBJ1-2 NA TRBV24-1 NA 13 CATSGSFNYGYTF TGTGCCACCAGTGGGAGCTTTAACTATGGCTACACCTTC
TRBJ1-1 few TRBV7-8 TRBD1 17 CASSSVWTGRKNTEAFF TGTGCCAGCAGCTCCGTGTGGACAGGGAGGAAGAACACTGAAGCTTTCTTT
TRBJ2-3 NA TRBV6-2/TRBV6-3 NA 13 CASSNSGTDTQYF TGTGCCAGCAGTAACTCGGGCACAGATACGCAGTATTTT
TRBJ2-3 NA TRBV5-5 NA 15 CASSLRGEGTNTQYF TGTGCCAGCAGCTTGCGCGGGGAAGGCACAAATACGCAGTATTTT
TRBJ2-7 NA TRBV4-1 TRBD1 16 CASSRLTPGGSYEQYF TGCGCCAGCAGCCGACTAACACCAGGGGGCTCCTACGAGCAGTACTTC
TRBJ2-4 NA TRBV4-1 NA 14 CASSQGPRENIQYF TGCGCCAGCAGCCAAGGCCCCAGGGAAAACATTCAGTACTTC
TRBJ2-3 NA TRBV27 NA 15 CASSLGQFSTDTQYF TGTGCCAGCAGTTTAGGTCAGTTTAGCACAGATACGCAGTATTTT
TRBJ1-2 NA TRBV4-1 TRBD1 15 CASSSIRGPNYGYTF TGCGCCAGCAGCTCAATCAGGGGGCCTAACTATGGCTACACCTTC
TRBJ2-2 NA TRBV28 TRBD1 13 CASGTGVTGELFF TGTGCCAGTGGGACAGGGGTTACCGGGGAGCTGTTTTTT
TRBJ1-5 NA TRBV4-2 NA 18 CASSQELTAGAVNQPQHF TGTGCCAGCAGCCAAGAGTTGACTGCGGGGGCCGTCAATCAGCCCCAGCATTTT
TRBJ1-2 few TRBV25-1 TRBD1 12 CASRDGTGPHTF TGTGCCAGCAGGGACGGGACAGGGCCCCACACCTTC
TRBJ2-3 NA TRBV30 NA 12 CAWSEAGDTQYF TGTGCCTGGAGTGAGGCCGGCGATACGCAGTATTTT
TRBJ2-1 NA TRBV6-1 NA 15 CASSESWGPYNEQFF TGTGCCAGCAGTGAAAGTTGGGGCCCCTACAATGAGCAGTTCTTC
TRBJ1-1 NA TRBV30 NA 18 CAWSTGGRRGPMNTEAFF TGTGCCTGGAGTACCGGGGGGAGACGGGGCCCCATGAACACTGAAGCTTTCTTT
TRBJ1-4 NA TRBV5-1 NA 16 CASGLSPGASNEKLFF TGCGCCAGCGGTCTCAGCCCAGGGGCGAGTAATGAAAAACTGTTTTTT
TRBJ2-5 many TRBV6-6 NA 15 CASSKLSDGQETQYF TGTGCCAGCAGTAAACTCTCGGACGGACAAGAGACCCAGTACTTC
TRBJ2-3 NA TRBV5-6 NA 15 CASSLEGGMPDTQYF TGTGCCAGCAGCTTGGAGGGGGGGATGCCAGATACGCAGTATTTT
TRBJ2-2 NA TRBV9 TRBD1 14 CASKGQVNTGELFF TGTGCCAGCAAGGGACAGGTGAACACCGGGGAGCTGTTTTTT
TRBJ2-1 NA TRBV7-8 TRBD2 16 CASSLWRTSVHSEQFF TGTGCCAGCAGCTTATGGCGGACTAGCGTACACAGTGAGCAGTTCTTC
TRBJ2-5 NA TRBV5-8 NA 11 CASSPGETQYF TGTGCCAGCAGCCCTGGTGAGACCCAGTACTTC
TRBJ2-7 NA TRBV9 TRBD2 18 CASSVGLAGGRSSYEQYF TGTGCCAGCAGCGTAGGTCTAGCGGGGGGTCGAAGTTCCTACGAGCAGTACTTC
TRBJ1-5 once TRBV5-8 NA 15 CASSFLGGKDQPQHF TGTGCCAGCAGCTTCCTTGGGGGCAAGGATCAGCCCCAGCATTTT
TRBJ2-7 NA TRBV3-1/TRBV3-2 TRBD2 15 CASSQGGGGAFEQYF TGTGCCAGCAGCCAAGGAGGCGGGGGGGCCTTCGAGCAGTACTTC
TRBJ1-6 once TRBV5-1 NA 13 CASSLAESSPLHF TGCGCCAGCAGCTTGGCCGAGAGCTCACCCCTCCACTTT
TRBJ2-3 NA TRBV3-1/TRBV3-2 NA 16 CASSQDRLGSTDTQYF TGTGCCAGCAGCCAAGATCGGCTAGGAAGCACAGATACGCAGTATTTT
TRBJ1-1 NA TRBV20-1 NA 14 CSASGGTLNTEAFF TGCAGTGCTAGTGGGGGTACTCTGAACACTGAAGCTTTCTTT
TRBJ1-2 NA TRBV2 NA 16 CASSEAYPPHSYGYTF TGTGCCAGCAGTGAAGCGTACCCCCCGCATTCTTATGGCTACACCTTC
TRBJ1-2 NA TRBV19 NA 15 CASSITSGKNYGYTF TGTGCCAGTAGTATTACGTCAGGGAAGAACTATGGCTACACCTTC
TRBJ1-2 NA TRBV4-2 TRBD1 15 CASSSKVQGASGYTF TGTGCCAGCAGCTCGAAGGTTCAGGGGGCGTCTGGCTACACCTTC
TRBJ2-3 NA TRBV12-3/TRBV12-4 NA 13 CASSTGDTDTQYF TGTGCCAGCAGTACGGGGGACACAGATACGCAGTATTTT
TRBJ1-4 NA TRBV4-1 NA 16 CASSPTTGSLNEKLFF TGCGCCAGCAGCCCTACAACAGGGAGCCTTAATGAAAAACTGTTTTTT
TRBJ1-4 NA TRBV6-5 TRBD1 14 CASSRDRVSEKLFF TGTGCCAGCAGCAGGGACAGGGTCAGTGAAAAACTGTTTTTT
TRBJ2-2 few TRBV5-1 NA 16 CASSARGGDNTGELFF TGCGCCAGCAGCGCCCGAGGAGGAGACAACACCGGGGAGCTGTTTTTT
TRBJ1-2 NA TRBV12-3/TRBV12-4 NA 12 CASRERGYGYTF TGTGCCAGCAGAGAGCGGGGCTATGGCTACACCTTC
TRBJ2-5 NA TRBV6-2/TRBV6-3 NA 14 CASSHGAGVGPQYF TGTGCCAGCAGCCATGGGGCTGGGGTTGGGCCCCAGTACTTC
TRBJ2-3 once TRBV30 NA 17 CAWSVGNRYRVGDTQYF TGTGCCTGGAGTGTAGGTAACCGGTATAGGGTAGGAGATACGCAGTATTTT
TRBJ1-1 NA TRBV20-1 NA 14 CSASDSWGRGVAFF TGCAGTGCTAGTGACTCCTGGGGACGGGGGGTTGCTTTCTTT
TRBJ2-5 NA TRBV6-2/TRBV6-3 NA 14 CASSYSDLKETQYF TGTGCCAGCAGTTACTCAGACCTTAAAGAGACCCAGTACTTC
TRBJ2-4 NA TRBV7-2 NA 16 CASSLTGVIAKNIQYF TGTGCCAGCAGCTTAACTGGGGTAATAGCCAAAAACATTCAGTACTTC
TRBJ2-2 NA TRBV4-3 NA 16 CASSQGSPPDAGELFF TGCGCCAGCAGCCAAGGAAGCCCACCGGACGCCGGGGAGCTGTTTTTT
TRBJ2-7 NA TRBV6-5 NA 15 CASSYSGASSYEQYF TGTGCCAGCAGTTACTCGGGGGCCTCCTCCTACGAGCAGTACTTC
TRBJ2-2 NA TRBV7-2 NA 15 CASSLGDIGTGELFF TGTGCCAGCAGCTTAGGGGACATCGGGACCGGGGAGCTGTTTTTT